This record looks at one T cell receptor beta chain sequence and its context. The sample belongs to a study of blood T cell repertoires in COVID-19. Study at large: Acute and convalescent COVID-19 specimens originated in the United States, Italy and Spain. The analysed material was cDNA or gDNA that came from T cells, B-cell-depleted T cells, or PBMCs.

The germline CDR1 and CDR2 sequences are SQVTM and ANQGSEA. J gave up 0 bases and V 6 bases, and 9 bases lay outside the gene matches. This CDR3 is built from 15 residues. Per the study methods: Reference gene primer amplification in the assay estimated nucleated cell counts. TCRdb keeps only in-frame clones here, not all; method: immunoSEQ multiplex PCR. The DNA gave D and trimming, while V, J and clone size come from that table. Here the sample spans 120,000 to 150,000 clones, 60% to 80% being singletons. The sample taken for sequencing was peripheral blood. This receptor was obtained from a middle-aged man with active or convalescent COVID-19. V and J are TRBV29-1 and TRBJ1-1, with 8 bases aligning to TRBD1. The CDR3 DNA is TGCAGCGTACAGGGGGGGATACTTATGAACACTGAAGCTTTCTTT. Translated, it gives CSVQGGILMNTEAFF.